The 10 T cell receptor beta chains below all came from one sample that was sequenced in a study of CD8 T cells in ankylosing spondylitis. Via MiXCR, TCRdb re-called the 5' RACE reads, giving one row per CDR3 protein. Of about 220,000 distinct CDR3 sequences listed, roughly a tenth are singletons. What was sequenced was blood, either unsorted or a sorted T cell fraction (not recorded which). The receptor set was obtained from a male donor with ankylosing spondylitis or in good health (not recorded which).

A note on this clonotype: Its ends do not fully match the called genes, so a read error is possible. The chain recombines TRBV7-9 with TRBJ2-7, with 10 bases identical to TRBD2. Germline V CDR1 and CDR2: SEHNR, FQNEAQ (reference sequence). CDR3 length equals 15 residues. The CDR3 region has the DNA TGTACCAGCAACCCCGGGACTAGCGCGTCCTACGAGCAGTACTTC. It translates to CTSNPGTSASYEQYF.

This clonotype was seen ten or more times. The chain is built from TRBV5-1 and TRBJ2-2, with unresolved D. This CDR3 spans 15 amino acids. Trimming took off 4 bases at V and 0 bases at J, with 10 bases between the two ends. CDR1 SGHRS and CDR2 YFSETQ come from the germline V gene. CDR3 bases: TGCGCCAGCAGCCCCGGCTCCACGAACACCGGGGAGCTGTTTTTT. Amino acids: CASSPGSTNTGELFF.

The chain employs TRBV18 and TRBJ2-5, with a tentative D call TRBD2 (6 bases). Between the trimmed V and J ends, which lost 3 bases and 3 bases, there was a span of 8 bases. Germline lookup yields CDR1 KGHSH and CDR2 LQKENI. The CDR3 loop spans 13 amino acids. The CDR3 spells CASSPRLEETQYF. The CDR3, as DNA: TGTGCCAGCTCACCTCGACTAGAAGAGACCCAGTACTTC.

The rearrangement uses TRBV30 and TRBJ1-1; 10 nucleotides agree with TRBD1. V shed 4 bases, J shed 5 bases, and the junction held 13 bases outside the gene matches. The CDR3 length is 16 residues. Germline V lookup: CDR1 GTSNPN, CDR2 SVGIG (reference sequence). The CDR3 region is CAWKAPPGQGRTEAFF. The CDR3 DNA reads as TGTGCCTGGAAGGCCCCCCCGGGACAGGGGAGGACTGAAGCTTTCTTT.

There are many counts of this clonotype. The chain links TRBV12-3 or TRBV12-4 to TRBJ2-3, with 13 bases matching TRBD2. V dropped 4 bases and J dropped 0; count of bases not matched to a gene: 4. This CDR3 contains 17 residues. CDR3 DNA sequence: TGTGCCAGCAGTTCGGGACTAGCGGGAATCAGCACAGATACGCAGTATTTT. This codes for CASSSGLAGISTDTQYF.

This clonotype was detected many times. This chain connects TRBV12-3 or TRBV12-4 to TRBJ2-5, with 10 bases fitting TRBD1. The CDR3 runs to 15 residues. The ends lost 6 bases at V and 4 bases at J; junction bases unmatched: 8. CDR3 coding DNA: TGTGCCAGCAGCCTGGGATGGACAGGGGGAGAGACCCAGTACTTC. It encodes CASSLGWTGGETQYF.

This clonotype was observed at least ten times. The rearrangement links TRBV20-1 to TRBJ1-6, with 8 bases matching TRBD1. CDR3 length: 14 residues. V lost 3 bases, J lost 7 bases, and 5 bases stayed unmatched. Germline loops: CDR1 DFQATT, CDR2 SNEGSKA (reference sequence). The CDR3 DNA sequence: TGCAGTGCTAGGACAGGGGAAGGGAATTCACCCCTCCACTTT. Its translation: CSARTGEGNSPLHF.

The V gene is TRBV7-3, the J gene TRBJ2-3, with D tentatively TRBD2 (6 bases). CDR1 SGHTA and CDR2 FQGTGA come from the germline V gene. V lost 5 bases to trimming and J lost 8 bases, with 17 bases between them. The CDR3 loop spans 14 amino acids. The CDR3 reads CASSPSNSGGTQYF. In DNA, the CDR3 is TGTGCCAGCAGCCCTAGCAATTCCGGGGGTACGCAGTATTTT.

This clonotype was observed at least ten times. V gene TRBV20-1 combines with J gene TRBJ2-3, with a possible D match to TRBD2 (6 bases). Looked up from germline, CDR1 is DFQATT and CDR2 is SNEGSKA (reference sequence). V was shortened by 1 base and J by 0 bases, with 20 bases between the two germline ends. CDR3 length equals 18 residues. The CDR3 protein is CSARVPPGTSRSTDTQYF. In DNA form, the CDR3 reads TGCAGTGCTAGAGTTCCCCCCGGGACTTCCCGTAGCACAGATACGCAGTATTTT.

This clonotype has ten or more counts. The CDR3 is CASSPNSGSKGYGYTF. CDR3 nucleotides: TGTGCCAGCAGCCCCAACTCAGGGTCGAAGGGGTATGGCTACACCTTC. J is TRBJ1-2 and V is TRBV9, with D possibly TRBD1 on 5 matching bases. The CDR3 has 16 residues. The V gene's germline CDR1 is SGDLS and CDR2 YYNGEE. V gave up 4 bases and J gave up 5 bases, with 21 bases separating them.